This T cell receptor (beta chain) was sequenced for a study of OX40 agonist ivuxolimab in advanced cancers. The sample holds a few counts of this clone. Using immunoSEQ multiplex PCR, the repertoire was profiled, and TCRdb retains in-frame clones only, with some absent. The data show about 93,000 clones, about 92% seen once. V gave up 0 bases and J gave up 5 bases, with 8 bases separating them. CDR1 and CDR2 from the germline V gene are SGHTA and FQGNSA. The CDR3 spans 13 residues. Sequencing was performed on CD4+ or CD8+ T cells sorted from blood, taken in a trial of the OX40 agonist ivuxolimab. The source is an adult with an advanced solid tumor such as melanoma, head and neck, liver or kidney cancer. The chain carries TRBV7-2 and TRBJ2-7; D is undetermined. CDR3 region: CASSLAGWDEQYF. CDR3 nucleotide sequence: TGTGCCAGCAGCTTAGCGGGATGGGACGAGCAGTACTTC. The variable domain in full, completed from reference TRBV7-2 and TRBJ2-7, reads GAGVSQSPSNKVTEKGKDVELRCDPISGHTALYWYRQSLGQGLEFLIYFQGNSAPDKSGLPSDRFSAERTGGSVSTLTIQRTQQEDSAVYLCASSLAGWDEQYFGPGTRLTVT.